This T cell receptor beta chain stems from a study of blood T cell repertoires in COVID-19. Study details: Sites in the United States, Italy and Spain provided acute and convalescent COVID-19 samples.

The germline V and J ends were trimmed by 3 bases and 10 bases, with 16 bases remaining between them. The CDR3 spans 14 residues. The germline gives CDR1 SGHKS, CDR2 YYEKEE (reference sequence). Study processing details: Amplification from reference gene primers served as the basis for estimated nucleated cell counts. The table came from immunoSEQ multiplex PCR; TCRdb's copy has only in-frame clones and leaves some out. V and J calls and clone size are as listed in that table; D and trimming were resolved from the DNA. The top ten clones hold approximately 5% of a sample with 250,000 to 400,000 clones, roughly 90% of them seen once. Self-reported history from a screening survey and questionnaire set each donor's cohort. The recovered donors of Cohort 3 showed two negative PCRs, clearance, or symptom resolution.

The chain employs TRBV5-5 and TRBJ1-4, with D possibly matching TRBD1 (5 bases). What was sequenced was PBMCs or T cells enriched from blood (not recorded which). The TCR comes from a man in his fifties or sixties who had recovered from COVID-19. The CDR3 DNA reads TGTGCCAGCAGCTCGCCGGGGGAACGGAGAAAACTGTTTTTT. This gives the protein CASSSPGERRKLFF.